A selection of T cell receptor beta chains follows, all from one sample in a study of cytomegalovirus exposure and HLA in healthy donors. Profiling relied on immunoSEQ multiplex PCR, and the TCRdb table lists in-frame clones only, not all of them. The sample contains over 110,000 clones, about 80% of which appear only once. The sample comprised PBMCs. These receptor sequences come from a middle-aged woman in good health and CMV-seropositive. Each CDR3 is given with its conserved first and last residue. The D gene is left open where the match is weak. The size field is filled for only some rows; it gives once, few, many or a size class.

v_gene,abundance,d_gene,j_gene,CDR3nt,CDR3aa
TRBV2,-,TRBD2,TRBJ2-1,TGTGCCAGCACCAGAAGGCGGGGGAAGAACAATGAGCAGTTCTTC,CASTRRRGKNNEQFF
TRBV12-1,-,-,TRBJ1-1,TGTGCCAGCAGCCCCGGACGGGGGGACCGTGAAGCTTTCTTT,CASSPGRGDREAFF
TRBV7-2,-,-,TRBJ1-5,TGTGCCAGCAGCCCCCGAGCGGATAGCAATCAGCCCCAGCATTTT,CASSPRADSNQPQHF
TRBV5-1,-,TRBD1,TRBJ2-5,TGCGCCAGCAGCTCGGGGACAGCCCAAGAGACCCAGTACTTC,CASSSGTAQETQYF
TRBV9,-,-,TRBJ1-2,TGTGCCAGCAGCTTAAACTATGGCTACACCTTC,CASSLNYGYTF
TRBV6-5,once,TRBD1,TRBJ2-7,TGTGCCAGCAGACAGACAGGGAGATACGAGCAGTACTTC,CASRQTGRYEQYF
TRBV7-8,once,TRBD2,TRBJ2-3,TGTGCCAGCAGCTTACTCTGGGCGGGAGAAGATACGCAGTATTTT,CASSLLWAGEDTQYF
TRBV7-7,-,-,TRBJ2-2,TGTGCTAGCAGCCCGGTGGGGGCCCCGAACACCGGGGAGCTGTTTTTT,CASSPVGAPNTGELFF
TRBV5-4,-,-,TRBJ1-2,TGTGCCAGCAGCTTCTGGGGAGCTAACTATGGCTACACCTTC,CASSFWGANYGYTF
TRBV6-4,-,-,TRBJ2-7,TGTGCCAGCCATTGTCTAGCGATTAGCTCCTACGAGCAGTACTTC,CASHCLAISSYEQYF
TRBV15,-,-,TRBJ2-3,TGTGCCACCAGCAGCGATCTGGGGCCAGATACGCAGTATTTT,CATSSDLGPDTQYF
TRBV19,-,TRBD1,TRBJ1-5,TGTGCCAGTAGTAATTTTGGGGGGACAGCTTTCCCCTTCGATCAGCCCCAGCATTTT,CASSNFGGTAFPFDQPQHF
TRBV11-2,-,-,TRBJ2-7,TGTGCCAGCAGCTTCGGTTTCTCCTACGAGCAGTACTTC,CASSFGFSYEQYF
TRBV6-5,-,TRBD1,TRBJ1-5,TGTGCCAGCAGGCCGATCGACAGGGGAAATCAGCCCCAGCATTTT,CASRPIDRGNQPQHF
TRBV2,-,TRBD2,TRBJ2-3,TGTGCCAGCAGTGAAGCGGGACTAGCGGGCACAGATACGCAGTATTTT,CASSEAGLAGTDTQYF
TRBV18,-,TRBD2,TRBJ2-3,TGTGCCAGCTCACCACCAAGCGGGAGTACAGATACGCAGTATTTT,CASSPPSGSTDTQYF
TRBV5-6,-,-,TRBJ2-5,TGTGCCAGCAGCTTCTCTGACAGGCGGGAGACCCAGTACTTC,CASSFSDRRETQYF
TRBV9,-,TRBD1,TRBJ1-1,TGTGCCAGCAGCCTCCTCCGGGGACAGCGAACTGAAGCTTTCTTT,CASSLLRGQRTEAFF
TRBV7-3,-,-,TRBJ2-1,TGTGCCAGCAGCTTAGGAGGGAGGGGGAATGAGCAGTTCTTC,CASSLGGRGNEQFF
TRBV15,-,TRBD2,TRBJ2-7,TGTGCCACCAGCAGAGATCGGGACTACTACGAGCAGTACTTC,CATSRDRDYYEQYF
TRBV5-6,-,-,TRBJ1-2,TGTGCCAGCCGCGGAGGGGCAGGAGAGAACTATGGCTACACCTTC,CASRGGAGENYGYTF
TRBV5-4,-,-,TRBJ1-4,TGTGCCAGCAGCACGGGGGGGACCACCAATGAAAAACTGTTTTTT,CASSTGGTTNEKLFF
TRBV9,once,TRBD2,TRBJ2-5,TGTGCCAGCAGCGTATTCACGGGACTAGCGGGACAAGAGACCCAGTACTTC,CASSVFTGLAGQETQYF
TRBV6-5,-,-,TRBJ1-6,TGTGCCAGCAGCCCCAGGCAGGGGTATAATTCACCCCTCCACTTT,CASSPRQGYNSPLHF
TRBV7-3,-,-,TRBJ2-1,TGTGCCAGCAGCCTAGATCGTGGGAGCTCGACTTACAATGAGCAGTTCTTC,CASSLDRGSSTYNEQFF
TRBV28,-,-,TRBJ2-7,TGTGCCAGCAGTGCGTCACCCTCCCCCGAGCAGTACTTC,CASSASPSPEQYF
TRBV7-2,-,TRBD2,TRBJ2-1,TGTGCCAGCAGCTTAGCATTACTAGCGGGAGGATGGGATGAGCAGTTCTTC,CASSLALLAGGWDEQFF
TRBV5-1,-,TRBD2,TRBJ2-1,TGCGCCAGCAGCTCACCTGGACTAGCGGTTAATGAGCAGTTCTTC,CASSSPGLAVNEQFF
TRBV7-2,-,TRBD2,TRBJ2-7,TGTGCCAGCAGCTTAGGAGGACTAGCGGGAGGCTACGAGCAGTACTTC,CASSLGGLAGGYEQYF
TRBV18,-,-,TRBJ1-3,TGTGCCAGCTCACCACCGCGGAGTTTTGGAAACACCATATATTTT,CASSPPRSFGNTIYF
TRBV5-4,-,-,TRBJ2-1,TGTGCCAGCAGCGCGGCCAGGGGTACCTACAATGAGCAGTTCTTC,CASSAARGTYNEQFF
TRBV7-2,once,-,TRBJ2-5,TGTGCCAGCAGCTCGTATCAGGGGGGAAAGACCCAGTACTTC,CASSSYQGGKTQYF
TRBV11-3,few,TRBD2,TRBJ2-1,TGTGCCAGCAGCCCGACTAGCAGGTATGAGCAGTTCTTC,CASSPTSRYEQFF
TRBV11-3,once,-,TRBJ2-1,TGTGCCAGCAGCCGAGCCTGGGCAGGCACCTACAATGAGCAGTTCTTC,CASSRAWAGTYNEQFF
TRBV4-2,-,TRBD2,TRBJ2-1,TGTGCCAGCAGCCAAGTTACCGGGAGGGCCTACAATGAGCAGTTCTTC,CASSQVTGRAYNEQFF
TRBV28,-,-,TRBJ2-6,TGTGCCAGCAGTTTATCTTATGGAGGGGGGGCCAACGTCCTGACTTTC,CASSLSYGGGANVLTF
TRBV18,-,TRBD2,TRBJ2-2,TGTGCCAGCTCTCGATTAACTAGCGGACTTGCGAACACCGGGGAGCTGTTTTTT,CASSRLTSGLANTGELFF
TRBV5-1,-,TRBD1,TRBJ1-2,TGCGCCAGCAGCGAAACCGGGACAGGCGAGGGCTACACCTTC,CASSETGTGEGYTF
TRBV20-1,-,-,TRBJ1-5,TGCAGTGCAGAGGGGGATCAGCCCCAGCATTTT,CSAEGDQPQHF
TRBV19,once,TRBD2,TRBJ2-5,TGTGCCAGTAGTATAGCCCATGAGGCTAGCGGGAGGCAAGAGACCCAGTACTTC,CASSIAHEASGRQETQYF
TRBV4-1,few,TRBD1,TRBJ1-2,TGCGCCAGCAGCCAAACACAGGGGGCGACCTATGGCTACACCTTC,CASSQTQGATYGYTF
TRBV6-1,few,-,TRBJ2-3,TGTGCCAGCAGTGAAGTGGGCAGGAGGTGGACAGATACGCAGTATTTT,CASSEVGRRWTDTQYF
TRBV5-1,-,TRBD2,TRBJ2-2,TGCGCCAGCAGTTACAGAGCGGGAGTCACCGGGGAGCTGTTTTTT,CASSYRAGVTGELFF
TRBV27,-,-,TRBJ2-5,TGTGCCAGCAGTTTTGGCCGACTTCGAGCTGTCGAGACCCAGTACTTC,CASSFGRLRAVETQYF
TRBV13,few,TRBD2,TRBJ2-3,TGTGCCAGCAGCTTATCGGGGCGGGAGAGGGATACGCAGTATTTT,CASSLSGRERDTQYF
TRBV5-1,-,TRBD1,TRBJ2-3,TGCGCCAGCAGCACCCCAGGACAGGGGCTAGCGTCGTCCCTCACAGATACGCAGTATTTT,CASSTPGQGLASSLTDTQYF
TRBV4-2,-,-,TRBJ1-4,TGTGCCAGCAGCCAAGATCTTGGGGAGACTAATGAAAAACTGTTTTTT,CASSQDLGETNEKLFF
TRBV5-4,few,-,TRBJ1-2,TGTGCCAGCAGCCAAGGAACAGTACGGGGCTACACCTTC,CASSQGTVRGYTF
TRBV7-3,-,TRBD2,TRBJ2-1,TGTGCCAGCAGCTATTCGAGGACTAGCGGGAAGCAGTTCTTC,CASSYSRTSGKQFF
TRBV7-9,-,TRBD1,TRBJ1-2,TGTGCCAGCAGCCCGGGGGACAGAAACTATGGCTACACCTTC,CASSPGDRNYGYTF
TRBV5-4,-,-,TRBJ2-1,TGTGCCAGCAGCTTCGGGTCGATCTCCTACAATGAGCAGTTCTTC,CASSFGSISYNEQFF
TRBV7-9,-,-,TRBJ1-3,TGTGCCAGCAGCTTTGTCGGTTCGCTGATCTCTGGAAACACCATATATTTT,CASSFVGSLISGNTIYF
TRBV4-1,-,-,TRBJ1-3,TGCGCCAGCAGCCTACAGGGCGGCGGAAACACCATATATTTT,CASSLQGGGNTIYF
TRBV6-1,-,-,TRBJ2-1,TGTGCCGGCAGTGACCGGGACACGGGAGGCAATGAGCAGTTCTTC,CAGSDRDTGGNEQFF
TRBV7-6,-,TRBD2,TRBJ2-6,TGTGCCAGCAGCTTAGGGCTAGCGGGGGACTCTGGGGCCAACGTCCTGACTTTC,CASSLGLAGDSGANVLTF
TRBV19,-,-,TRBJ2-2,TGTGCCAGTAGTATAGTGATCGGGAGCTACACCGGGGAGCTGTTTTTT,CASSIVIGSYTGELFF
TRBV9,-,TRBD1,TRBJ1-2,TGTGCCAGCAGCCCCTATGGACAGGGAGACTCTGGCTACACCTTC,CASSPYGQGDSGYTF
TRBV7-9,-,-,TRBJ2-1,TGTGCCAGCACCACTAAGCAGAGCTCCTACAATGAGCAGTTCTTC,CASTTKQSSYNEQFF
TRBV5-4,-,-,TRBJ2-3,TGTGCCAGCAGCTTGGAACGGTGGTCTTCTAGCACAGATACGCAGTATTTT,CASSLERWSSSTDTQYF